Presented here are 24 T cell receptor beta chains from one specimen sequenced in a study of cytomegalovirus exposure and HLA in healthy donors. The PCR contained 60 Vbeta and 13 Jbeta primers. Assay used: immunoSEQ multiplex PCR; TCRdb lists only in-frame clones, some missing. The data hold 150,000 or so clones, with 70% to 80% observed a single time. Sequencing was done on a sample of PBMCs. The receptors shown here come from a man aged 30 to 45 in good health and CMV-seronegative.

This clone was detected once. The CDR3: CASSVGGITSTDTQYF. In nucleotides, the CDR3 is TGTGCCAGCAGCGTCGGGGGAATAACTAGCACAGATACGCAGTATTTT. The chain recombines TRBV9 with TRBJ2-3, with TRBD2 as a possible D gene (6 bases). In germline, CDR1 is SGDLS, CDR2 YYNGEE. V dropped 2 bases and J dropped 0 bases, with 13 bases sitting between them. This CDR3 contains 16 residues. Filled out from reference TRBV9 and TRBJ2-3, the complete variable domain reads DSGVTQTPKHLITATGQRVTLRCSPRSGDLSVYWYQQSLDQGLQFLIQYYNGEERAKGNILERFSAQQFPDLHSELNLSSLELGDSALYFCASSVGGITSTDTQYFGPGTRLTVL.

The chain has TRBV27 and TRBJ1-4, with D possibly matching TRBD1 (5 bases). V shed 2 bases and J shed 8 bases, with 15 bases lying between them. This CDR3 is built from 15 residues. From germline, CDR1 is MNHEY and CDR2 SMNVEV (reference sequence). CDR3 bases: TGTGCCAGCAGTTTAATGGAAGGGGCGGGGGAAAAACTGTTTTTT. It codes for CASSLMEGAGEKLFF. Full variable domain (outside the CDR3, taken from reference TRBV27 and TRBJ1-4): EAQVTQNPRYLITVTGKKLTVTCSQNMNHEYMSWYRQDPGLGLRQIYYSMNVEVTDKGDVPEGYKVSRKEKRNFPLILESPSPNQTSLYFCASSLMEGAGEKLFFGSGTQLSVL.

In DNA, the CDR3 is TGTGCCAGTAGCCCGGAGAGCTCCTACGAGCAGTACTTC. Protein sequence: CASSPESSYEQYF. The chain has TRBV19 and TRBJ2-7; D gene unclear. This CDR3 spans 13 amino acids. V lost 6 bases to trimming and J lost 0 bases, with 9 bases between them. The germline gives CDR1 LNHDA, CDR2 SQIVND (reference sequence).

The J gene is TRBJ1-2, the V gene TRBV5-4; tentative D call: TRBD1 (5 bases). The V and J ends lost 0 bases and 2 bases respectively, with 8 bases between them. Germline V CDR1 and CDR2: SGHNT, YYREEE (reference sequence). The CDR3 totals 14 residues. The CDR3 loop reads CASSLAGQNYGYTF. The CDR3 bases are TGTGCCAGCAGCTTGGCCGGACAAAACTATGGCTACACCTTC.

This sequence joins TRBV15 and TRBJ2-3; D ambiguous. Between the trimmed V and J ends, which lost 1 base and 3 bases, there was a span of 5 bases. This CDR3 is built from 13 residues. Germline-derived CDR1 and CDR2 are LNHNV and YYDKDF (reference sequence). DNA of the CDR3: TGTGCCACCAGCAGAGGCGGTACAGATACGCAGTATTTT. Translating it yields CATSRGGTDTQYF.

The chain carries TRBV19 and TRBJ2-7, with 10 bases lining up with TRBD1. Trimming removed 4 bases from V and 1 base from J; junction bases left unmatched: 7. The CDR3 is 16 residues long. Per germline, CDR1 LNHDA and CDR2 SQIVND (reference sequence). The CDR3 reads CASSTVGTGVSYEQYF. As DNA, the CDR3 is TGTGCCAGTAGTACGGTCGGGACAGGGGTGTCCTACGAGCAGTACTTC.

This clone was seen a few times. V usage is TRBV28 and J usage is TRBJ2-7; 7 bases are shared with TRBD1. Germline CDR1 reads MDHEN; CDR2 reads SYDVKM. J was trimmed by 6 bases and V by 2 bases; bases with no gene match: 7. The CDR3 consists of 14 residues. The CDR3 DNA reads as TGTGCCAGCAGTTTAACAGGGGTGCGTGTCGAGCAGTACTTC. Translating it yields CASSLTGVRVEQYF.

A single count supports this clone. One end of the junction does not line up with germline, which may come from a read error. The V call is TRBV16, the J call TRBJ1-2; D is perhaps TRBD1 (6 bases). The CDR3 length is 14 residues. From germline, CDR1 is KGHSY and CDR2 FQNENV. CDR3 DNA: TGTGCCAGCAGCATCCAACAGGGATTCTATGGCTACCCCTTC. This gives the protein CASSIQQGFYGYPF. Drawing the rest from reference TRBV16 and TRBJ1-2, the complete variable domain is GEEVAQTPKHLVRGEGQKAKLYCAPIKGHSYVFWYQQVLKNEFKFLISFQNENVFDETGMPKERFSAKCLPNSPCSLEIQATKLEDSAVYFCASSIQQGFYGYPFGSGTRLTVV.

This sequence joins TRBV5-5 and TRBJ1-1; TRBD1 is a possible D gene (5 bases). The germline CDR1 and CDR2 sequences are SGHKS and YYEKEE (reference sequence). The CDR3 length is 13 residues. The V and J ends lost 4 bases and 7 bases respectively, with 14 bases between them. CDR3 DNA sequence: TGTGCCAGCAGCGGGGTCCTCAGGGATGAAGCTTTCTTT. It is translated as CASSGVLRDEAFF.

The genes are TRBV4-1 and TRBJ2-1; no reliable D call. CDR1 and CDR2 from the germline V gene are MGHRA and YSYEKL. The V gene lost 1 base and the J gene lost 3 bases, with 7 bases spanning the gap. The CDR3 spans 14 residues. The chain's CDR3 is CASSQVGDYNEQFF. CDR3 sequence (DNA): TGCGCCAGCAGCCAAGTAGGAGACTACAATGAGCAGTTCTTC.

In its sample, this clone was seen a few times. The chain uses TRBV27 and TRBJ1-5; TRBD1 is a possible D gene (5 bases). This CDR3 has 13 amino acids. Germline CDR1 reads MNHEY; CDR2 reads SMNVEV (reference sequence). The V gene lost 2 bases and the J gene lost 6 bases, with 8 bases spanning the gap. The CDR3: CASSLGGTQPQHF. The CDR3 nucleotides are TGTGCCAGCAGTTTAGGGGGGACTCAGCCCCAGCATTTT.

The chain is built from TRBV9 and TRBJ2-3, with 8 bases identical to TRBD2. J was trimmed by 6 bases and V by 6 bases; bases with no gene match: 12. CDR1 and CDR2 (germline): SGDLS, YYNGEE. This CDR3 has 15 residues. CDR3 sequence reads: CASTSRAGGLDTQYF. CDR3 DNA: TGTGCCAGCACCAGTCGGGCGGGGGGCCTGGATACGCAGTATTTT.

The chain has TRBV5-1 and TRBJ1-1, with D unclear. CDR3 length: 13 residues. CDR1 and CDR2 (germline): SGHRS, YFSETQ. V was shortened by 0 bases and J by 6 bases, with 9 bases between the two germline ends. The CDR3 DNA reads TGCGCCAGCAGCTTGGCCCTGGGCGCTGAAGCTTTCTTT. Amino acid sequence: CASSLALGAEAFF.

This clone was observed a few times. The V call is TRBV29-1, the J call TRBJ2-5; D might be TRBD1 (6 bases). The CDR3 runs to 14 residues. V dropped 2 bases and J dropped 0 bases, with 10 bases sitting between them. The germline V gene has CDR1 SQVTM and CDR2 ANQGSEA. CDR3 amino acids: CSVESEGDQETQYF. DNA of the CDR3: TGCAGCGTTGAATCCGAGGGGGACCAAGAGACCCAGTACTTC.

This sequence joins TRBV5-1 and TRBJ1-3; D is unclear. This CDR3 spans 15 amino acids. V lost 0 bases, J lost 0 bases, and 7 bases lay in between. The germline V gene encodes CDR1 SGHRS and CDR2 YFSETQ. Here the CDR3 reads CASSLESYSGNTIYF. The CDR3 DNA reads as TGCGCCAGCAGCTTGGAGAGCTACTCTGGAAACACCATATATTTT.

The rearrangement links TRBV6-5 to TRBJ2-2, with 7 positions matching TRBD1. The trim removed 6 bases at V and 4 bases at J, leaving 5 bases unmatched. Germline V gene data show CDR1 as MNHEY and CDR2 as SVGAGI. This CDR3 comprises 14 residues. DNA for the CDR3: TGTGCCAGCAGGAGACAGGGTCTCACCGGGGAGCTGTTTTTT. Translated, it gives CASRRQGLTGELFF.

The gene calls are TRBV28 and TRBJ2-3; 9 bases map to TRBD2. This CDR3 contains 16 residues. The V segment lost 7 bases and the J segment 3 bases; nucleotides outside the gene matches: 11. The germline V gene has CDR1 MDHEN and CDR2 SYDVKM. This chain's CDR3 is CASTPGGGEGTDTQYF. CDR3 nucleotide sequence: TGTGCCAGCACCCCAGGCGGGGGGGAAGGGACAGATACGCAGTATTTT.

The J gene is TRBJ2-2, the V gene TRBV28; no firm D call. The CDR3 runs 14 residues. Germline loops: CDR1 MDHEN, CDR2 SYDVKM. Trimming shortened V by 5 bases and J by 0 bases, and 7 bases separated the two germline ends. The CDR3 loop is CASSPLTNTGELFF. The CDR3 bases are TGTGCCAGCAGTCCACTAACGAACACCGGGGAGCTGTTTTTT. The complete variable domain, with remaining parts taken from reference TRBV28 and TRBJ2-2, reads DVKVTQSSRYLVKRTGEKVFLECVQDMDHENMFWYRQDPGLGLRLIYFSYDVKMKEKGDIPEGYSVSREKKERFSLILESASTNQTSMYLCASSPLTNTGELFFGEGSRLTVL.

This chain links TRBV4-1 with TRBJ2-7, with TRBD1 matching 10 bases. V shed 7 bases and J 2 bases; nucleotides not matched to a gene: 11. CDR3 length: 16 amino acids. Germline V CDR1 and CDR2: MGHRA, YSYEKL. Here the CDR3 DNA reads TGCGCCAGCAACCGGGGACAGGGGCCCATGACCTACGAGCAGTACTTC. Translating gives CASNRGQGPMTYEQYF.

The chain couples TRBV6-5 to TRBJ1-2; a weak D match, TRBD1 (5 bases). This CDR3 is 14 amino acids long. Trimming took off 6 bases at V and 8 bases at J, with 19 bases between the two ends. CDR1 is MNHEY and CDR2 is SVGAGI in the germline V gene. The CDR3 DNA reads TGTGCCAGCAGGCAGACGTCAAGGGGTAGGGGCTACACCTTC. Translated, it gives CASRQTSRGRGYTF.

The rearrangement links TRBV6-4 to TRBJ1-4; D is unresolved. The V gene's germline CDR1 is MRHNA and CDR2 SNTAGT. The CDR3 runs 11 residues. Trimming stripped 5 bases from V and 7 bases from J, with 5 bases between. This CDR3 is CASSQIEKLFF. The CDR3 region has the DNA TGTGCCAGCAGTCAGATTGAAAAACTGTTTTTT.

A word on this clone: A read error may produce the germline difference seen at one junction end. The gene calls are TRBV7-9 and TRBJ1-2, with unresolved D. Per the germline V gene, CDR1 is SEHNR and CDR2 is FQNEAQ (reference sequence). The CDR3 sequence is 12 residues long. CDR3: CSSSFETGGYTF. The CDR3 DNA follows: TGTTCCAGCAGCTTTGAGACCGGGGGCTACACCTTC.

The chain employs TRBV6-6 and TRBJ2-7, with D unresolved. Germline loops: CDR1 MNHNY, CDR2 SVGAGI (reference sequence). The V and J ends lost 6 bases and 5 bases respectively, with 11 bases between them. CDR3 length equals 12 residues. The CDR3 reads CASSPSEDEQYF. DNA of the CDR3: TGTGCCAGCAGCCCCTCCGAGGACGAGCAGTACTTC.

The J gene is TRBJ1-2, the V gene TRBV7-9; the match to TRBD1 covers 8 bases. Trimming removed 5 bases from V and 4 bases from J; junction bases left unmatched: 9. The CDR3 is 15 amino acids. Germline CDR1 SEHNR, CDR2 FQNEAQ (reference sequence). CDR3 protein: CASSRTQGAAYGYTF. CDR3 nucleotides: TGTGCCAGCAGCCGAACTCAGGGGGCAGCCTATGGCTACACCTTC.